This TCR beta chain comes out of a study of CD8 T cells in ankylosing spondylitis (TCRdb year 2017). Study-level background: The study profiled T cell receptor beta repertoires in healthy donors and ankylosing spondylitis patients to find disease-linked TCR variants. In total, the full study cohort was made up of 108 healthy donors and 25 to 30 ankylosing spondylitis patients. Peripheral blood samples were taken, and synovial fluid was additionally collected from ankylosing spondylitis patients.

CDR1 and CDR2 are read off the germline V gene as SGHRS and YFSETQ. The CDR3 sequence holds 15 residues, the cysteine and phenylalanine included. On the study overall, not on this receptor specifically: Blood from ankylosing spondylitis patients appeared to be characterized by a TCR beta motif composed of under ten highly homologous amino acid variants. The disease-linked clones were reported to be significantly enriched in matched synovial fluid samples from ankylosing spondylitis patients. A CD8+ phenotype was shown by the disease-linked clones, which were found at relatively low frequencies in peripheral blood. Some motif variants had previously been reported in the synovial fluid and blood of reactive arthritis patients, which suggests shared mechanisms of disease initiation.

TCRdb records Illumina HiSeq 2500 as the sequencer. Quantitative 5'-RACE with molecular barcodes was used to prepare TCR beta libraries. The paper's processing steps were these. To identify disease-linked TCR variants, a new computational method was used, one built on a probabilistic model of VDJ rearrangement. The public reads were quality trimmed at Q25 with fastp and then assembled into clones with MiXCR by TCRdb, keeping productive beta chains. A single entry per CDR3 protein holds the most common genes and DNA from its merged rows. The V and J calls here are based on TCRdb, not the publication. Counted in this sample were roughly 250,000 distinct CDR3 sequences; over 9.5% of them appeared once. 2% to 3% of the sample belongs to the ten largest clones. In regard to this clonotype: This clone's antigen is unknown. It is unclear where the CDR3 begins or ends on the DNA, so no DNA is shown, and the CDR3 is as TCRdb lists it.

The material sequenced was blood, either unsorted or a sorted T cell fraction (not recorded which). This chain is built from TRBV5-1 and TRBJ2-3. The sequence was obtained from a male donor with ankylosing spondylitis or in good health (not recorded which). This receptor carries the CDR3 CASILDWTSSDTQYF.